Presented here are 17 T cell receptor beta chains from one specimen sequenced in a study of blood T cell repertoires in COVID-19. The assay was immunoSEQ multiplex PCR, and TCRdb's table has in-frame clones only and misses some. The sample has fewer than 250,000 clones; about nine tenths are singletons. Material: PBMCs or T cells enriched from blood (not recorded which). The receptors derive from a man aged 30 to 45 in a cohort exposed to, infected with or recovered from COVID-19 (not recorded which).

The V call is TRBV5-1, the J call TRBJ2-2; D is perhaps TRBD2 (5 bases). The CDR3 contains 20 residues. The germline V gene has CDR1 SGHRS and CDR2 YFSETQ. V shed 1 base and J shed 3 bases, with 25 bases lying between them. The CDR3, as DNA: TGCGCCAGCAGCTTGTCCCGACCCGGGGATGTGGGAAGGTACACCGGGGAGCTGTTTTTT. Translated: CASSLSRPGDVGRYTGELFF. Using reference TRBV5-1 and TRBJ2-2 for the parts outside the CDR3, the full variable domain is KAGVTQTPRYLIKTRGQQVTLSCSPISGHRSVSWYQQTPGQGLQFLFEYFSETQRNKGNFPGRFSGRQFSNSRSEMNVSTLELGDSALYLCASSLSRPGDVGRYTGELFFGEGSRLTVL.

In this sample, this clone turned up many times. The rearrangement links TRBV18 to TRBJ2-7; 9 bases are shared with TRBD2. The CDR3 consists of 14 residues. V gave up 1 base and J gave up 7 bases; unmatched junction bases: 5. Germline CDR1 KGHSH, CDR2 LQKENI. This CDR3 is CASSPRPSGEEQYF. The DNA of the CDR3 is TGTGCCAGCTCACCACGGCCTAGCGGGGAGGAGCAGTACTTC.

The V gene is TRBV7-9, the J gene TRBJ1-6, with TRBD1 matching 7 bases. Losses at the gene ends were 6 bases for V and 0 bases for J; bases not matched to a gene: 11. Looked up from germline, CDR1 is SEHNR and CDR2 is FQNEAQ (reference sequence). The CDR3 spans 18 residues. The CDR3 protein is CASSFNRGKSSYNSPLHF. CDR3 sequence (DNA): TGTGCCAGCAGTTTCAACAGGGGCAAGAGCTCCTATAATTCACCCCTCCACTTT.

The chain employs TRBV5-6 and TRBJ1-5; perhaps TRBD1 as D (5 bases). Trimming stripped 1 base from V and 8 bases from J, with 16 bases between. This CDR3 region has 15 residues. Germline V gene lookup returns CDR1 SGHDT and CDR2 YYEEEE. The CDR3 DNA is TGTGCCAGCAGCTTGCTCGGCAGGGCCCAGGAGCCCCAGCATTTT. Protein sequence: CASSLLGRAQEPQHF.

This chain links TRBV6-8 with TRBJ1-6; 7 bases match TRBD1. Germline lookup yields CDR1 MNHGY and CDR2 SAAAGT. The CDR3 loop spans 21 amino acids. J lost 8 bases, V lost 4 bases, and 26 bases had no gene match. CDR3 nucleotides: TGTGCCAGCAGTTTCCCCTCCCCGGGACAGCGTCCTTCCGGTAGTTATTCACCCCTCCACTTT. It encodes CASSFPSPGQRPSGSYSPLHF.

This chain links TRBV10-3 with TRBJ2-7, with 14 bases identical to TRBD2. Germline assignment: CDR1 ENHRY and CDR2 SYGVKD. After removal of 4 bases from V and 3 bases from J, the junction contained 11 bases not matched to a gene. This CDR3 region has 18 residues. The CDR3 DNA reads TGTGCCATCAGTGGACGACTAGCGGGAGGGACGTTTGGCTACGAGCAGTACTTC. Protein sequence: CAISGRLAGGTFGYEQYF.

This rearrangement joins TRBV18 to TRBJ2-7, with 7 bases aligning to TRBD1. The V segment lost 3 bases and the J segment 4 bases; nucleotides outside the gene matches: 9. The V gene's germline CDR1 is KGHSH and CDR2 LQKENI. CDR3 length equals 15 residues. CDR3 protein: CASSPSPDRAYEQYF. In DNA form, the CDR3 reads TGTGCCAGCTCACCTTCCCCAGACAGGGCTTACGAGCAGTACTTC.

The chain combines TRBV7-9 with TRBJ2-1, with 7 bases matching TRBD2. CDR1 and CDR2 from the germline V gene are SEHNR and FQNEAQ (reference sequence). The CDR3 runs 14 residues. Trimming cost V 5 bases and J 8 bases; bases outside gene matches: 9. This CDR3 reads CASSPRTSRDEQFF. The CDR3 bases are TGTGCCAGCAGCCCCCGGACTAGTAGAGATGAGCAGTTCTTC.

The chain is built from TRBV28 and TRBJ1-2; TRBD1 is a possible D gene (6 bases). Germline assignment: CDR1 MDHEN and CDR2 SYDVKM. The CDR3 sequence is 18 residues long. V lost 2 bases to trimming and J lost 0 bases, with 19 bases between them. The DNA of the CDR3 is TGTGCCAGCAGTTTAAAGGGGGGGCAGGACGAAGCTAACTATGGCTACACCTTC. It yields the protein CASSLKGGQDEANYGYTF.

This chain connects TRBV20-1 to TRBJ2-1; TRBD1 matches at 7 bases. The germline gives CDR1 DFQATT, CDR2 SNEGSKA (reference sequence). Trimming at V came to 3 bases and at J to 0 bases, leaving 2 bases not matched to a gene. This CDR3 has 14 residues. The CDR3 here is CSASTGASYNEQFF. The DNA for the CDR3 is TGCAGTGCTAGTACAGGGGCCTCCTACAATGAGCAGTTCTTC.

The chain's CDR3 is CASSVGASISTDTQYF. The CDR3 DNA is TGTGCCAGCAGCGTAGGCGCTAGCATCTCCACAGATACGCAGTATTTT. J is TRBJ2-3 and V is TRBV9; D perhaps matches TRBD2 (5 bases). This CDR3 has 16 residues. CDR1 is SGDLS and CDR2 is YYNGEE in the germline V gene. Trimming shortened V by 0 bases and J by 2 bases, and 13 bases separated the two germline ends.

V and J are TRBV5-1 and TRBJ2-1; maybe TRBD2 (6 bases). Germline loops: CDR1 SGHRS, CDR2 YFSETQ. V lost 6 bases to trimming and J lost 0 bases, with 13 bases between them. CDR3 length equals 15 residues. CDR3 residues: CASNTNGGSYNEQFF. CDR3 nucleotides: TGCGCCAGCAATACGAACGGGGGCTCCTACAATGAGCAGTTCTTC.

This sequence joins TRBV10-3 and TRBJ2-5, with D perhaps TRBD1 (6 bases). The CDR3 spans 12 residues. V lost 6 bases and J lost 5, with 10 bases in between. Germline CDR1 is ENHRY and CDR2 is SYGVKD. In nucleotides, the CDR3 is TGTGCCATCAGCCAGGGGCGGGAGACCCAGTACTTC. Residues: CAISQGRETQYF.

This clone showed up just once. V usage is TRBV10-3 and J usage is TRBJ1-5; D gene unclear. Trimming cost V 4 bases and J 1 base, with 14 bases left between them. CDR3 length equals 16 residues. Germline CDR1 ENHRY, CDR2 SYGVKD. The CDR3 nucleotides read TGTGCCATCAGTGCGGAGAATGGAGGGAGCAATCAGCCCCAGCATTTT. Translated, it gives CAISAENGGSNQPQHF.

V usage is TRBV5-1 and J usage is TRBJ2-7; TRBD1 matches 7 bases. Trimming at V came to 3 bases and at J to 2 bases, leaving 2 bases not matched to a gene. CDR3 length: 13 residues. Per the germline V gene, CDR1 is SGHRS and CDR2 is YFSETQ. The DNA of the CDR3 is TGCGCCAGCAGCTGGGACAGTCCCTACGAGCAGTACTTC. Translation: CASSWDSPYEQYF.

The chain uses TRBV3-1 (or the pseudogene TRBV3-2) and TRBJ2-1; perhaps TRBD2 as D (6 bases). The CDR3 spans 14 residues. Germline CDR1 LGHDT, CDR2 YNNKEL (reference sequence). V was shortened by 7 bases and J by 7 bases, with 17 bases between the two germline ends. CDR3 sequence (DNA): TGTGCCAGCACGCACGGGGGTTTCGAGAATGAGCAGTTCTTC. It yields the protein CASTHGGFENEQFF.

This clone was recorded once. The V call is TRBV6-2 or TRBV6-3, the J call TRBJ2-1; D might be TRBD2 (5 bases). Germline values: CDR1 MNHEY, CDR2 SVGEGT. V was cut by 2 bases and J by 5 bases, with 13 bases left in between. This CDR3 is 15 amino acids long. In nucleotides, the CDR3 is TGTGCCAGCAGTTACGGCCCTAGCAGTGACAATGAGCAGTTCTTC. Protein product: CASSYGPSSDNEQFF.